Listed below are T cell receptor beta chains from one sample, sequenced in a study of blood T cell repertoires in COVID-19. Measured with immunoSEQ multiplex PCR; TCRdb has only the in-frame clones, and not every one. The table has some 95,000 clones, roughly 87% seen once; the top ten hold about 4.2%. Material for sequencing was peripheral blood. The receptors derive from a man between 65 and 85 years old with acute or convalescent COVID-19. The CDR3 runs from the conserved cysteine through the conserved F or W. A D gene is named only where the DNA matches it firmly. Not all rows give a size; the values are once, few, many and, for expanded clones, a class.

clone size | D gene | J gene | V gene | CDR3 protein | CDR3 DNA
. | . | TRBJ2-7 | TRBV19 | CASSIGQSRTYEQYF | TGTGCCAGTAGTATTGGACAGAGTCGGACCTACGAGCAGTACTTC
. | . | TRBJ1-1 | TRBV19 | CASSAKLNTEAFF | TGTGCCAGTAGTGCCAAGCTGAACACTGAAGCTTTCTTT
. | . | TRBJ1-2 | TRBV29-1 | CSVEGAGEGPYGYTF | TGCAGCGTTGAAGGGGCCGGGGAGGGACCCTATGGCTACACCTTC
. | . | TRBJ2-4 | TRBV5-8 | CASSSGVLENIQYF | TGTGCCAGCAGCTCGGGGGTATTGGAAAACATTCAGTACTTC
once | . | TRBJ1-1 | TRBV4-2 | CASSHRLENTEAFF | TGTGCCAGCAGCCACCGCTTAGAGAACACTGAAGCTTTCTTT
. | TRBD2 | TRBJ2-3 | TRBV5-1 | CASSQDGSGGADTQYF | TGCGCCAGCAGCCAGGACGGTAGCGGGGGGGCAGATACGCAGTATTTT
. | TRBD2 | TRBJ2-1 | TRBV7-6 | CASSLPPGGPNEQFF | TGTGCCAGCAGCTTACCCCCGGGGGGGCCCAATGAGCAGTTCTTC
. | . | TRBJ2-3 | TRBV6-5 | CASSYGGASTDTQYF | TGTGCCAGCAGTTACGGTGGGGCTAGCACAGATACGCAGTATTTT
. | . | TRBJ1-6 | TRBV10-3 | CAIRETDSPLHF | TGTGCCATCAGGGAGACAGATTCACCCCTCCACTTT
. | TRBD1 | TRBJ1-5 | TRBV6-2/TRBV6-3 | CASSLHRGQGNNQPQHF | TGTGCCAGCAGTCTACACAGGGGGCAAGGGAACAATCAGCCCCAGCATTTT
once | TRBD2 | TRBJ2-2 | TRBV20-1 | CSASLLAGTGELFF | TGCAGTGCTAGTCTGCTAGCGGGCACCGGGGAGCTGTTTTTT
. | TRBD1 | TRBJ1-2 | TRBV6-1 | CASSDTPGTANYGYTF | TGTGCCAGCAGTGATACCCCCGGGACAGCTAACTATGGCTACACCTTC
few | TRBD1 | TRBJ1-1 | TRBV19 | CASSLQGANTEAFF | TGTGCCAGTAGCTTACAGGGGGCGAACACTGAAGCTTTCTTT
. | TRBD1 | TRBJ1-2 | TRBV28 | CATGVQGARDYGYTF | TGTGCCACCGGGGTCCAGGGGGCGCGTGACTATGGCTACACCTTC
. | . | TRBJ1-2 | TRBV5-1 | CASSDGMEGYTF | TGCGCCAGCAGCGACGGGATGGAGGGCTACACCTTC
. | TRBD1 | TRBJ2-6 | TRBV7-9 | CASSLATGGAGANVLTF | TGTGCCAGCAGCTTAGCTACAGGGGGCGCTGGGGCCAACGTCCTGACTTTC
. | TRBD1 | TRBJ1-5 | TRBV19 | CASTPLGQNNQPQHF | TGTGCCAGTACCCCTTTGGGACAGAACAATCAGCCCCAGCATTTT
. | . | TRBJ1-5 | TRBV5-3 | CARSFRNLGSNQPQHF | TGTGCCAGAAGCTTTAGAAACCTAGGAAGCAATCAGCCCCAGCATTTT
once | . | TRBJ1-1 | TRBV29-1 | CSVRRGNTEAFF | TGCAGCGTTCGCAGGGGTAACACTGAAGCTTTCTTT
. | TRBD2 | TRBJ2-1 | TRBV6-5 | CASRLGTTNNEQFF | TGTGCCAGCAGGCTCGGGACTACAAACAATGAGCAGTTCTTC
. | TRBD1 | TRBJ2-7 | TRBV5-4 | CASSSTGDRNEQYF | TGTGCCAGCAGCTCGACAGGGGACAGGAACGAGCAGTACTTC
. | TRBD1 | TRBJ1-1 | TRBV11-3 | CASSGTGESDTEAFF | TGTGCCAGCAGCGGGACAGGGGAATCGGACACTGAAGCTTTCTTT
. | TRBD1 | TRBJ1-2 | TRBV4-1 | CASSQEGGTNYGYTF | TGCGCCAGCAGCCAAGAAGGGGGCACTAACTATGGCTACACCTTC
few | TRBD1 | TRBJ1-5 | TRBV19 | CASSARGQGVNQPQHF | TGTGCCAGTAGTGCCCGAGGACAGGGCGTCAATCAGCCCCAGCATTTT
. | . | TRBJ1-5 | TRBV28 | CASSLGGADSNQPQHF | TGTGCCAGCAGTTTAGGAGGGGCGGATAGCAATCAGCCCCAGCATTTT